This T cell receptor (beta chain) was recovered during a study of cytomegalovirus exposure and HLA in healthy donors. Findings and caveats of the study: TRBV6-2, TRBV6-3 and other indistinguishable V segments were excluded. V- and J-gene trimming in TCR beta was tied to a missense DCLRE1C variant by an analysis performed later.

60 Vbeta and 13 Jbeta primers were used in PCR. Sequencing was performed with immunoSEQ multiplex PCR; in TCRdb, only in-frame clones are kept and a portion is missing. Among some 190,000 clones listed, 75% to 90% were seen once. As regards this clone: Its antigen is not known.

This CDR3 is 16 amino acids long. J was trimmed by 4 bases and V by 1 base; bases with no gene match: 8. Germline V lookup: CDR1 MDHEN, CDR2 SYDVKM. The chain combines TRBV28 with TRBJ2-7, with 9 bases fitting TRBD2. This receptor was identified in a boy younger than 10 in good health and CMV-seronegative. The source material was PBMCs. The CDR3 DNA sequence: TGTGCCAGCAGTTTATCCCCTAGCGGGATTGAATACGAGCAGTACTTC. Translated, it gives CASSLSPSGIEYEQYF.